This entry lists 17 T cell receptor beta chains sequenced from one sample in a study of spatial heterogeneity in lung cancer (dated by TCRdb to the late 2010s). This specimen's time point label, interpreted: blood at routine non-recurrence follow-up after resection. The method behind the library was 5' RACE. The reads were generated on a NextSeq 500. The public reads were reprocessed in TCRdb via fastp at Q25 and MiXCR, keeping in-frame beta chains. Each entry merges the rows of one CDR3 protein and shows their most common DNA and genes. The sample profile shows tens of thousands of distinct CDR3 sequences; about 7.6% of them were found once. About 9.4% of the sample belongs to the ten largest clones. The source was PBMCs, collected at follow-up. These receptors all stem from a male donor with early-stage non-small cell lung cancer.

This clonotype appeared many times. The rearrangement links TRBV6-5 to TRBJ2-5, with D maybe TRBD2 (6 bases). This CDR3 is built from 16 residues. Trimming pared 2 bases from V and 2 bases from J, leaving 15 bases between. Germline CDR1 is MNHEY and CDR2 is SVGAGI. CDR3: CASSYTPRGLQETQYF. In DNA, the CDR3 is TGTGCCAGCAGTTACACCCCCCGGGGGTTGCAAGAGACCCAGTACTTC.

This clonotype was observed a few times. This chain connects TRBV7-8 to TRBJ2-1; TRBD2 matches 12 bases. Trimming cost V 1 base and J 5 bases; bases outside gene matches: 6. Germline V gene data show CDR1 as SGHVS and CDR2 as FQNEAQ. This CDR3 spans 17 amino acids. CDR3 sequence: CASSLGPGLAGHNEQFF. The CDR3 nucleotides are TGTGCCAGCAGCTTAGGCCCGGGACTAGCGGGCCACAATGAGCAGTTCTTC.

This clonotype occurred many times. The rearrangement links TRBV7-3 to TRBJ1-1; a possible D gene is TRBD1 (6 bases). Per the germline V gene, CDR1 is SGHTA and CDR2 is FQGTGA. The CDR3 contains 13 residues. The germline V and J ends were trimmed by 6 bases and 3 bases, with 11 bases remaining between them. The CDR3 DNA follows: TGTGCCAGCAGATCGACAGGACACACTGAAGCTTTCTTT. This sequence encodes CASRSTGHTEAFF. Filled out from reference TRBV7-3 and TRBJ1-1, the complete variable domain reads GAGVSQTPSNKVTEKGKYVELRCDPISGHTALYWYRQSLGQGPEFLIYFQGTGAADDSGLPNDRFFAVRPEGSVSTLKIQRTERGDSAVYLCASRSTGHTEAFFGQGTRLTVV.

This clonotype was seen repeatedly, ten times or more. This sequence joins TRBV3-1 and TRBJ2-3; TRBD2 agrees at 8 bases. The CDR3 consists of 14 residues. CDR1 is LGHDT and CDR2 is YNNKEL in the germline V gene (reference sequence). The ends lost 4 bases at V and 6 bases at J; junction bases unmatched: 6. The CDR3 sequence: CASSPGGARDTQYF. Here the CDR3 DNA reads TGTGCCAGCAGCCCCGGGGGGGCCCGTGATACGCAGTATTTT.

This clonotype appeared many times. The chain has TRBV7-6 and TRBJ2-7; possibly TRBD2 for D (7 bases). CDR1 is SGHVS and CDR2 is FNYEAQ in the germline V gene. Trimming cost V 5 bases and J 6 bases, with 14 bases left between them. The CDR3 consists of 13 residues. The CDR3 DNA is TGTGCCAGCAGCCGGGGAGGGGACACCGAGCAGTACTTC. Protein sequence: CASSRGGDTEQYF.

This clonotype was counted at least ten times. CDR3 coding DNA: TGTGCCACAGGACAGGGGGAATTACGCGGCACTGAAGCTTTCTTT. This codes for CATGQGELRGTEAFF. This sequence joins TRBV6-1 and TRBJ1-1, with 10 bases fitting TRBD1. The ends lost 10 bases at V and 4 bases at J; junction bases unmatched: 12. Looked up from germline, CDR1 is MNHNS and CDR2 is SASEGT. The CDR3 contains 15 residues.

This clonotype was recorded at least ten times. The J gene is TRBJ2-2, the V gene TRBV9; D is unclear. Germline V gene data show CDR1 as SGDLS and CDR2 as YYNGEE. The V gene lost 0 bases and the J gene lost 1 base, with 10 bases spanning the gap. This CDR3 has 16 amino acids. The CDR3 nucleotides read TGTGCCAGCAGCGTAGACCCCGTGGTGAACACCGGGGAGCTGTTTTTT. Encoded protein: CASSVDPVVNTGELFF.

This clonotype was counted at least ten times. This chain uses TRBV2 with TRBJ2-1; no clear D. With 4 bases removed from V and 5 bases from J, the gap between germline ends came to 9 bases. The length of the CDR3 is 13 residues. Germline V gene data show CDR1 as SNHLY and CDR2 as FYNNEI. CDR3 sequence: CASSADQNNEQFF. In DNA, the CDR3 is TGTGCCAGCAGTGCGGACCAGAACAATGAGCAGTTCTTC.

This clonotype was seen many times. The chain couples TRBV6-5 to TRBJ1-2; D is uncertain. CDR3 length: 15 residues. V was shortened by 0 bases and J by 1 base, with 9 bases between the two germline ends. Germline lookup yields CDR1 MNHEY and CDR2 SVGAGI. The CDR3: CASSYSSAVNYGYTF. For the CDR3, the DNA is TGTGCCAGCAGTTACTCGTCGGCGGTTAACTATGGCTACACCTTC.

This clonotype appeared once. The chain employs TRBV6-4 and TRBJ2-3; TRBD2 aligns across 14 bases. V shed 4 bases, J shed 2 bases, and the junction held 17 bases outside the gene matches. The CDR3 runs 21 residues. Looked up from germline, CDR1 is MRHNA and CDR2 is SNTAGT. CDR3 DNA sequence: TGTGCCAGCAGTGCCTCTGGGACTAGCGGGGGCAAAGCCCAGCACACAGATACGCAGTATTTT. It codes for CASSASGTSGGKAQHTDTQYF.

This clonotype was seen repeatedly, ten times or more. This chain joins TRBV10-3 and TRBJ1-4; D is unclear. Deletions cut 0 bases from V and 0 bases from J, with 5 bases between. CDR1 is ENHRY and CDR2 is SYGVKD in the germline V gene. CDR3 length: 15 amino acids. CDR3 residues: CAISESTSTNEKLFF. DNA of the CDR3: TGTGCCATCAGTGAGTCGACGTCAACTAATGAAAAACTGTTTTTT.

This clonotype was recorded at least ten times. The gene calls are TRBV6-6 and TRBJ2-3, with 8 positions matching TRBD1. The V segment lost 5 bases and the J segment 5 bases; nucleotides outside the gene matches: 9. Germline-derived CDR1 and CDR2 are MNHNY and SVGAGI (reference sequence). This CDR3 is built from 15 residues. The CDR3 DNA is TGTGCCAGCAGTCCCCGGGGACAGGAGCTAGATACGCAGTATTTT. Amino acids: CASSPRGQELDTQYF.

The chain is built from TRBV18 and TRBJ2-2; D ambiguous. This CDR3 has 13 residues. Germline V gene sequence: CDR1 KGHSH, CDR2 LQKENI. Between the trimmed V and J ends, which lost 0 bases and 4 bases, there was a span of 3 bases. CDR3 bases: TGTGCCAGCTCACCACCATCCACCGGGGAGCTGTTTTTT. It encodes CASSPPSTGELFF.

This clonotype was detected only a few times. The rearrangement joins TRBV19 to TRBJ2-1; TRBD1 matches 7 bases. V shed 6 bases, J shed 16 bases, and the junction held 15 bases outside the gene matches. The CDR3 runs 13 residues. Germline-derived CDR1 and CDR2 are LNHDA and SQIVND (reference sequence). CDR3 nucleotides: TGTGCCAGTAGGGGCCGAGGTTGGGGACAGCGTTTCTTC. This translates into CASRGRGWGQRFF.

This clonotype was counted ten times or more. The V and J genes are TRBV25-1 and TRBJ1-1; 7 nucleotides align to TRBD1. Per germline, CDR1 MGHDK and CDR2 SYGVNS. The CDR3 contains 14 residues. V lost 4 bases and J lost 1; bases outside the gene matches: 3. CDR3 loop: CASSVRDRNTEAFF. CDR3 bases: TGTGCCAGCAGTGTCCGGGACAGGAACACTGAAGCTTTCTTT.

This clonotype came up many times. The J gene is TRBJ1-4, the V gene TRBV19; D is ambiguous. From germline, CDR1 is LNHDA and CDR2 SQIVND (reference sequence). Trimming removed 3 bases from V and 8 bases from J, with 16 bases in between. The CDR3 has 15 residues. The CDR3 DNA reads as TGTGCCAGTAGTATCCGTACAATGACATACGAAAAACTGTTTTTT. Amino acids: CASSIRTMTYEKLFF.

The chain employs TRBV11-2 and TRBJ1-2; 7 bases match TRBD1. Germline V CDR1 and CDR2: SGHAT, FQNNGV. This CDR3 spans 15 amino acids. J was trimmed by 4 bases and V by 6 bases; bases with no gene match: 11. The CDR3: CASSFSSGTVYGYTF. The CDR3 DNA reads TGTGCCAGCAGTTTTTCATCCGGGACAGTCTATGGCTACACCTTC. Full variable domain (remainder filled in from reference TRBV11-2 and TRBJ1-2): EAGVAQSPRYKIIEKRQSVAFWCNPISGHATLYWYQQILGQGPKLLIQFQNNGVVDDSQLPKDRFSAERLKGVDSTLKIQPAKLEDSAVYLCASSFSSGTVYGYTFGSGTRLTVV.